This T cell receptor (beta chain) was recovered during a study of control samples from healthy donors and cancer patients. The CDR3 spans 14 residues. V was clipped by 2 bases and J by 6 bases; unmatched bases: 3. CDR1 is KGHSH, CDR2 LQKENI, per germline. The protocol was immunoSEQ multiplex PCR, while the TCRdb copy is restricted to in-frame clones and leaves out a portion. The table shows under 200,000 clones, with around 91% occurring only once. The sequencing sample was made of blood. The receptor comes from a woman in her 30s in good health. The chain combines TRBV18 with TRBJ2-4; 8 bases are a match to TRBD1. CDR3 bases: TGTGCCAGCTCACCAGCTGACAGGGGAAACATTCAGTACTTC. It is translated as CASSPADRGNIQYF.